The entry below describes one T cell receptor (beta chain). The data are from a study of T cells expressing NK-cell markers. TCRdb reprocessed the 5' RACE reads and reports one entry per CDR3 protein, with no DNA. The sample table sets out 300,000 to 450,000 distinct CDR3 sequences. The CDR3 is 15 residues long. The germline V gene encodes CDR1 LNHDA and CDR2 SQIVND (reference sequence). The chain uses TRBV19 and TRBJ2-6. The source is a man aged 18 to 69 in good health. Input material: blood T cells: a sorted CD56 or NKG2C T cell subset, CD4+ or CD8+ T cells, or bulk PBMC T cells (not recorded which). Here the CDR3 reads CATSDGSSGANVLTF.